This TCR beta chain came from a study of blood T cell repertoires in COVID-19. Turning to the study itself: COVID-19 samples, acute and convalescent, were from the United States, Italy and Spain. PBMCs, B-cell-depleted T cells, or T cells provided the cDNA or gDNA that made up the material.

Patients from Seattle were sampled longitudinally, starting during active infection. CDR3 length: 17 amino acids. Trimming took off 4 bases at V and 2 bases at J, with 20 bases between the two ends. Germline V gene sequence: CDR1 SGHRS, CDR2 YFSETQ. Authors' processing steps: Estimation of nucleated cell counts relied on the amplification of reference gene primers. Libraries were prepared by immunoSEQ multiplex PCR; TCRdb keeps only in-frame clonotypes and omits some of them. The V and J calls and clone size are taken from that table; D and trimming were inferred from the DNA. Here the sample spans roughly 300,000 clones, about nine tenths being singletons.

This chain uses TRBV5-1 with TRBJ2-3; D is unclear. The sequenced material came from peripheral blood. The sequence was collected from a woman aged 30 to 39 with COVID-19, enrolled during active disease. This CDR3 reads CASSPNSLRAPTDTQYF. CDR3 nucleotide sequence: TGCGCCAGCAGCCCGAATTCTTTGAGAGCCCCCACAGATACGCAGTATTTT.